What follows are 11 T cell receptor beta chains derived from one specimen sequenced in a study of T cell responses to AZD1222 COVID-19 vaccine. Using immunoSEQ multiplex PCR, the repertoire was profiled, and TCRdb retains in-frame clones only, with some absent. The data hold about 120,000 clones, with about 87% observed a single time. This specimen was peripheral blood, taken on day 0 of AZD1222 vaccination. The receptor source for this set is an adult in good health.

The chain combines TRBV25-1 with TRBJ1-3, with 7 bases that match TRBD1. There are 17 residues in the CDR3. V trimming: 2 bases; J trimming: 1 base; junction bases outside the gene matches: 8. The germline CDR1 and CDR2 sequences are MGHDK and SYGVNS. The CDR3 here is CASSERGRGRSGNTIYF. Written as DNA, the CDR3 is TGTGCCAGCAGTGAACGCGGTAGGGGGCGATCTGGAAACACCATATATTTT.

The rearrangement uses TRBV5-1 and TRBJ2-1; possibly TRBD2 for D (5 bases). Trimming left V 4 bases short and J 2 bases short, with 10 bases between. The CDR3 loop spans 14 amino acids. Germline assignment: CDR1 SGHRS and CDR2 YFSETQ. The CDR3 sequence is CASSASGTYNEQFF. CDR3 bases: TGCGCCAGCAGCGCCTCCGGGACCTACAATGAGCAGTTCTTC.

This sequence joins TRBV6-1 and TRBJ1-4; D might be TRBD1 (6 bases). V was cut by 4 bases and J by 0 bases, with 12 bases left in between. The CDR3 runs 16 residues. Germline V CDR1 and CDR2: MNHNS, SASEGT. CDR3 residues: CASSGQGTTTNEKLFF. CDR3 in DNA: TGTGCCAGCAGTGGGCAGGGGACCACAACTAATGAAAAACTGTTTTTT.

The rearrangement joins TRBV4-1 to TRBJ1-2; unclear D gene. This CDR3 contains 14 residues. V was pared by 1 base and J by 7 bases, with 13 bases between. The V gene's germline CDR1 is MGHRA and CDR2 YSYEKL. This CDR3 is CASSQGTDLPGYTF. For the CDR3, the DNA is TGCGCCAGCAGCCAAGGGACTGACCTCCCTGGCTACACCTTC.

The CDR3 sequence is CAWSVTGSSGNTIYF. CDR3 DNA: TGTGCCTGGAGTGTCACCGGTTCCTCTGGAAACACCATATATTTT. This chain joins TRBV30 and TRBJ1-3; D remains ambiguous. From germline, CDR1 is GTSNPN and CDR2 SVGIG (reference sequence). Trimming shortened V by 0 bases and J by 0 bases, and 9 bases separated the two germline ends. This CDR3 region has 15 residues.

The chain has TRBV18 and TRBJ1-3; possibly TRBD1 for D (5 bases). V was cut by 4 bases and J by 1 base, with 8 bases left in between. This CDR3 has 14 residues. CDR1 KGHSH and CDR2 LQKENI come from the germline V gene. The CDR3 sequence is CASSRGMSGNTIYF. CDR3 DNA sequence: TGTGCCAGCTCACGGGGGATGTCTGGAAACACCATATATTTT.

This CDR3 reads CASSFPLASTRGTEAFF. In DNA form, the CDR3 reads TGTGCCAGCAGTTTTCCCCTGGCCAGCACGAGGGGCACTGAAGCTTTCTTT. This chain uses TRBV28 with TRBJ1-1; D might be TRBD1 (5 bases). Deletions cut 3 bases from V and 4 bases from J, with 21 bases between. The CDR3 loop spans 17 amino acids. CDR1 MDHEN and CDR2 SYDVKM come from the germline V gene. The full variable domain, rest sourced from reference TRBV28 and TRBJ1-1, is DVKVTQSSRYLVKRTGEKVFLECVQDMDHENMFWYRQDPGLGLRLIYFSYDVKMKEKGDIPEGYSVSREKKERFSLILESASTNQTSMYLCASSFPLASTRGTEAFFGQGTRLTVV.

Only one count was recorded for this clone. The chain has TRBV3-1 (or the pseudogene TRBV3-2) and TRBJ2-5; D not certain. Germline-derived CDR1 and CDR2 are LGHDT and YNNKEL (reference sequence). CDR3 length: 13 amino acids. Trimming removed 1 base from V and 5 bases from J, with 8 bases in between. The CDR3 DNA reads TGTGCCAGCAGCCAAGGGGGTAGTGAGACCCAGTACTTC. Amino acid sequence: CASSQGGSETQYF.

The J gene is TRBJ1-3, the V gene TRBV5-5; D is uncertain. The length of the CDR3 is 14 residues. The germline gives CDR1 SGHKS, CDR2 YYEKEE (reference sequence). V was trimmed by 4 bases and J by 0 bases, leaving 8 bases between them. DNA for the CDR3: TGTGCCAGCAGCCGGGATCCCTCTGGAAACACCATATATTTT. Encoded protein: CASSRDPSGNTIYF.

The chain uses TRBV7-9 and TRBJ2-1; 8 bases line up with TRBD2. The CDR3 contains 15 residues. CDR1 and CDR2 (germline): SEHNR, FQNEAQ (reference sequence). Trimming cost V 4 bases and J 5 bases; bases outside gene matches: 7. In nucleotides, the CDR3 is TGTGCCAGCAGCTACAGCGGGGGCCGCGACAATGAGCAGTTCTTC. As protein: CASSYSGGRDNEQFF.

The chain uses TRBV6-5 and TRBJ1-3; D remains ambiguous. Germline V lookup: CDR1 MNHEY, CDR2 SVGAGI. V lost 2 bases to trimming and J lost 0 bases, with 8 bases between them. The CDR3 extends over 15 amino acids. The chain's CDR3 is CASSYEGNSGNTIYF. The CDR3 coding sequence is TGTGCCAGCAGTTACGAGGGCAACTCTGGAAACACCATATATTTT.